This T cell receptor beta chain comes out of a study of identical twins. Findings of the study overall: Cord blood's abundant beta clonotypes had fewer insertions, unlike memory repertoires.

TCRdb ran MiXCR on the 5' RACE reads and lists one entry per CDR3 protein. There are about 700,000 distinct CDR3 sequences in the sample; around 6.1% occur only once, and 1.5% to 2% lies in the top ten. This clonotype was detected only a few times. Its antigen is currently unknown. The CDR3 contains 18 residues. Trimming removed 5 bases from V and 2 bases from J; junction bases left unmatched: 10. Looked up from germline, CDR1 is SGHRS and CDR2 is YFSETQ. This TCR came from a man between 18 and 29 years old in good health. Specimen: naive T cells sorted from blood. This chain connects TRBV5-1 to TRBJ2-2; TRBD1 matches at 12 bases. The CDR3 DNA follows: TGCGCCAGCAGTTACTCCGGGACAGGGGGCGTTAACACCGGGGAGCTGTTTTTT. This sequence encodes CASSYSGTGGVNTGELFF.